The rows below give T cell receptor beta chains drawn from one sample of a study of OX40 agonist ivuxolimab in advanced cancers. Some clones are missing from TCRdb's copy, which holds only in-frame ones; the method was immunoSEQ multiplex PCR. The data show 30,000 to 45,000 clones, 65% to 85% seen once. The source material was CD4+ or CD8+ T cells sorted from blood, sampled in a trial of the OX40 agonist ivuxolimab. The receptors shown here come from an adult with an advanced solid tumor such as melanoma, head and neck, liver or kidney cancer. Each CDR3 is given with its conserved first and last residue. Fields, in order: J gene, V gene, CDR3 length, CDR3 protein.

>TRBJ2-2|TRBV5-4|16
CASSLGGTANTGELFF
>TRBJ2-2|TRBV7-9|16
CASSARDRAITGELFF
>NA|TRBV7-9|14
CASSLTGLSYEQYF
>TRBJ1-6|TRBV30|16
CAWKPFSGLAESPLHF
>TRBJ1-5|TRBV28|15
CASSLRGNSNQPQHF
>TRBJ2-1|TRBV4-1|14
CASSHSQGADEQFF
>TRBJ1-1|TRBV4-1|13
CASRAGPNTEAFF
>TRBJ2-5|TRBV29-1|15
CSVTRGRGGVETQYF
>TRBJ1-1|TRBV27|15
CASIQFGRGNTEAFF
>TRBJ1-4|TRBV18|12
CASSRDRDGLFF
>TRBJ2-7|TRBV7-9|14
CASSLLQGSSEQYF
>TRBJ2-3|TRBV5-6|14
CASSLQGGADTQYF
>TRBJ1-2|TRBV27|13
CASSFNGNYGYTF
>TRBJ2-7|TRBV28|16
CASSPAGEGRSYEQYF
>TRBJ1-6|TRBV5-1|13
CASSSGQNSPLHF
>TRBJ2-5|TRBV2|14
CASSQDRGMETQYF
>TRBJ2-1|TRBV19|14
CASSSRTVLNEQFF
>TRBJ2-3|TRBV30|14
CAWRGLGRTDTQYF
>TRBJ2-7|TRBV18|14
CASSTSGLAYEQYF
>TRBJ2-1|TRBV9|15
CASSVSWSSYNEQFF
>TRBJ2-3|TRBV28|14
CASTGTESTDTQYF
>TRBJ1-1|TRBV11-3|13
CASSLLAGTEAFF
>TRBJ1-1|TRBV23-1|19
CASSQSYWWGERENTEAFF
>TRBJ1-5|TRBV23-1|16
CASSQSGQEDDQPQHF
>TRBJ1-3|TRBV30|15
CAWTKGTFSGNTIYF
>TRBJ1-2|TRBV4-1|17
CASSQVIRKGPPYGYTF
>TRBJ2-1|TRBV29-1|16
CSVDGVNPRSYNEQFF
>TRBJ1-5|TRBV5-8|14
CASSFGQGAYPQHF
>TRBJ1-1|TRBV7-6|13
CASSPNRGTEAFF
>TRBJ2-4|TRBV7-2|13
CASSLVAKNIQYF
>TRBJ2-1|TRBV9|17
CASSVDWVGNSYNEQFF
>TRBJ1-1|TRBV4-2|16
CASSQDLNRLNTEAFF
>TRBJ1-2|TRBV18|11
CASSPDIGYTF
>TRBJ1-2|TRBV5-1|15
CASSFSSGTGNGYTF
>TRBJ2-7|TRBV5-1|14
CASSLGSYSYEQYF
>TRBJ2-3|TRBV4-1|16
CASSQDRTGGTDTQYF
>TRBJ1-2|TRBV7-9|12
CASTTGGLGYTF
>TRBJ1-2|TRBV27|13
CASSWDRNYGYTF
>TRBJ2-7|TRBV5-4|14
CASSYDRGTYEQYF
>TRBJ1-1|TRBV7-9|15
CASSPFRTGGTEAFF
>TRBJ2-7|TRBV9|15
CASSPRDRGSYEQYF
>TRBJ2-7|TRBV5-6|14
CASSLQGFSYEQYF
>TRBJ1-5|TRBV25-1|15
CASSAGGEGRQPQHF
>TRBJ1-1|TRBV6-1|14
CASSGRGTNTEAFF
>TRBJ2-2|TRBV9|15
CASSDRTGNTGELFF
>TRBJ1-1|TRBV20-1|11
CSVVANTEAFF
>TRBJ2-5|TRBV7-7|15
CATFGSHRGPETQYF
>TRBJ1-2|TRBV10-1|14
CASSDPDPPYGYTF
>TRBJ2-3|TRBV6-1|15
CASRAGTSGADTQYF
>TRBJ1-1|TRBV5-6|14
CASRRGQLNTEAFF
>TRBJ2-3|TRBV27|14
CASSFKGGTDTQYF
>TRBJ2-1|TRBV11-2|14
CASSLISSYNEQFF